The rows below give T cell receptor beta chains drawn from one sample of a study of T cell responses to AZD1222 COVID-19 vaccine. Measured with immunoSEQ multiplex PCR; TCRdb has only the in-frame clones, and not every one. Among roughly 260,000 clones, approximately 95% were seen once, and the ten largest hold 0.55%. The material sequenced was peripheral blood, taken on day 0 of AZD1222 vaccination. The receptors derive from an adult in good health. The CDR3 runs from the conserved cysteine through the conserved F or W. A D gene is named only where the DNA matches it firmly. A clone size is listed for some rows: how often the clone was seen (once, few, many), or a class if it is expanded.

NA | NA | TRBJ1-1 | TRBV7-9 | TGTGCCAGCACCCCATTATGGGGCAACACTGAAGCTTTCTTT | CASTPLWGNTEAFF
few | NA | TRBJ1-1 | TRBV23-1 | TGCGCCAGCAGAAAAGTACGGACTTCGGGTGAAGCTTTCTTT | CASRKVRTSGEAFF
NA | NA | TRBJ2-3 | TRBV4-3 | TGCGCCAGCAGCGCAAACCGGGGACATGATACGCAGTATTTT | CASSANRGHDTQYF
NA | NA | TRBJ1-2 | TRBV19 | TGTGCCAGTAGTATAACGTGGCGGGCCTATGGCTACACCTTC | CASSITWRAYGYTF
NA | NA | TRBJ1-1 | TRBV25-1 | TGTGCCAGCAGCCTGGGGGGGCTCGAAGCTTTCTTT | CASSLGGLEAFF
NA | TRBD2 | TRBJ2-7 | TRBV5-4 | TGTGCCAGCAGCCCCGGGGGGGGTGACTACGAGCAGTACTTC | CASSPGGGDYEQYF
NA | NA | TRBJ2-7 | TRBV9 | TGTGCCAGCAGCGCCGGAGGGGCTAGCGACTACGAGCAGTACTTC | CASSAGGASDYEQYF
NA | NA | TRBJ1-5 | TRBV2 | TGTGCCAGCAGTCCAGGGTTTTCGGGCAATCAGCCCCAGCATTTT | CASSPGFSGNQPQHF
NA | TRBD1 | TRBJ1-1 | TRBV7-8 | TGTGCCAGCAGCCAAAAGGAGGCCGGGACAGGGCTTCACACTGAAGCTTTCTTT | CASSQKEAGTGLHTEAFF
NA | TRBD2 | TRBJ2-2 | TRBV10-2 | TGCGCCAGCAGGGATAGCGGGGCCGGGGAGCTGTTTTTT | CASRDSGAGELFF
NA | NA | TRBJ2-1 | TRBV11-3 | TGTGCCAGCAGCACTCAGGGCAATGAGCAGTTCTTC | CASSTQGNEQFF
NA | NA | TRBJ1-1 | TRBV12-3/TRBV12-4 | TGTGCCAGCACCACCGGGCCCCGGGGGACTTTCTTT | CASTTGPRGTFF
NA | TRBD1 | TRBJ2-3 | TRBV11-1 | TGTGCCAGCAGAAACAGGGGGCCGGATACGCAGTATTTT | CASRNRGPDTQYF
NA | NA | TRBJ2-5 | TRBV10-3 | TGTGCCATAAGTGGTGGGTACCAAGAGACCCAGTACTTC | CAISGGYQETQYF
NA | NA | TRBJ2-7 | TRBV4-3 | TGCGCCAGCAGCCCCCTATTGGGGGCTATCCCCTACGAGCAGTACTTC | CASSPLLGAIPYEQYF
few | NA | TRBJ1-2 | TRBV28 | TGTGCCAGCGCCGCGGGAGGGAGCTATGGCTACACCTTC | CASAAGGSYGYTF
NA | TRBD1 | TRBJ1-1 | TRBV7-9 | TGTGCCAGCACAATTTCAGGGGGCACTGAAGCTTTCTTT | CASTISGGTEAFF
NA | TRBD2 | TRBJ2-7 | TRBV6-5 | TGTGCCAGCAGTTTGAAGCGGGGTTCCTACGAGCAGTACTTC | CASSLKRGSYEQYF
NA | NA | TRBJ2-2 | TRBV19 | TGTGCCAGTAGTATGGCGGCCGGGGAGCTGTTTTTT | CASSMAAGELFF
NA | NA | TRBJ1-2 | TRBV20-1 | TGCAGTGCTACAGGGGATGGCTACACCTTC | CSATGDGYTF
NA | NA | TRBJ2-4 | TRBV24-1 | TGTGCCACCAGTGACCAGGATCTAGCCAAAAACATTCAGTACTTC | CATSDQDLAKNIQYF
NA | NA | TRBJ2-3 | TRBV28 | TGTGCCAGCAGTTCCACCTACACAGATACGCAGTATTTT | CASSSTYTDTQYF
NA | NA | TRBJ2-5 | TRBV25-1 | TGTGCCAGCAGTGAAGTTGAGACCCAGTACTTC | CASSEVETQYF
NA | TRBD2 | TRBJ2-1 | TRBV24-1 | TGTGCCACCAGTGACCGGGAGGGCCTTATCAATGAGCAGTTCTTC | CATSDREGLINEQFF
NA | NA | TRBJ2-7 | TRBV7-3 | TGTGCCAGCAGCTTAAGGGCTACAGGAGTCCCCTACGAGCAGTACTTC | CASSLRATGVPYEQYF
NA | TRBD2 | TRBJ2-3 | TRBV7-9 | TGTGCCAGCGTCCCCCCGGGAGGGGAGAGCACAGATACGCAGTATTTT | CASVPPGGESTDTQYF
NA | NA | TRBJ1-1 | TRBV29-1 | TGCAGCGCCGGACAGCTTATGAACACTGAAGCTTTCTTT | CSAGQLMNTEAFF
few | NA | TRBJ1-1 | TRBV6-5 | TGTGCCAGCAGCCTCCACAGGGTTGAGGACACTGAAGCTTTCTTT | CASSLHRVEDTEAFF
NA | TRBD1 | TRBJ2-2 | TRBV5-1 | TGCGCCAGCAGCTTGGGGACAGGGCTCCTGAACACCGGGGAGCTGTTTTTT | CASSLGTGLLNTGELFF
NA | NA | TRBJ1-1 | TRBV27 | TGTGCCCTCGGGGGGGGCTCAGCTTTCTTT | CALGGGSAFF
NA | TRBD2 | TRBJ2-5 | TRBV6-5 | TGTGCCAGCAGAGCGGGGGACCAAGAGACCCAGTACTTC | CASRAGDQETQYF
NA | TRBD2 | TRBJ2-2 | TRBV2 | TGTGCCAGCAAGGGGACTAGCGGGATCGCCGGGGAGCTGTTTTTT | CASKGTSGIAGELFF
NA | NA | TRBJ1-2 | TRBV5-6 | TGTGCCAGCAGCAGACAGAGCTATGGCTACACCTTC | CASSRQSYGYTF
NA | TRBD1 | TRBJ2-7 | TRBV6-5 | TGTGCCAGCAGGGGACAGAGATACGAGCAGTACTTC | CASRGQRYEQYF
NA | NA | TRBJ2-3 | TRBV11-3 | TGTGCCAGCAGCAGTGACCCTAGCACAGATACGCAGTATTTT | CASSSDPSTDTQYF
NA | NA | TRBJ1-4 | TRBV10-2 | TGCGCCAGCATGGGTAAGGGGAGTGAAAAACTGTTTTTT | CASMGKGSEKLFF
NA | NA | TRBJ1-5 | TRBV5-6 | TGTGCCAGCAGCTTGGGGGGGTTTAGCAATCAGCCCCAGCATTTT | CASSLGGFSNQPQHF
NA | TRBD2 | TRBJ2-7 | TRBV27 | TGTGCCAGCAGTCCGAATCGACTAGCGGGAGGGTACGAGCAGTACTTC | CASSPNRLAGGYEQYF
NA | TRBD1 | TRBJ1-2 | TRBV6-1 | TGTGCCAGCAGTGAACCCGGACAGGGAAATGGCTACACCTTC | CASSEPGQGNGYTF
once | TRBD2 | TRBJ2-1 | TRBV3-1/TRBV3-2 | TGTGCCAGCAGCCCATCTTGGGGACTAGCAGTAAGCTCCTACAATGAGCAGTTCTTC | CASSPSWGLAVSSYNEQFF
NA | TRBD2 | TRBJ2-1 | TRBV28 | TGTGCCAGCAGTTCCCGGACTAGCGGGAGGGCGTACAATGAGCAGTTCTTC | CASSSRTSGRAYNEQFF
NA | NA | TRBJ1-1 | TRBV9 | TGTGCCAGCAGCAACCCACCTGGGCCGAACACTGAAGCTTTCTTT | CASSNPPGPNTEAFF
NA | NA | TRBJ2-4 | TRBV5-6 | TGTGCCAGCAGCTTGAATTCTCTAGCCAAAAACATTCAGTACTTC | CASSLNSLAKNIQYF
NA | NA | TRBJ2-3 | TRBV5-1 | TGCGCCAGCAGCTTGGCAGATACGCAGTATTTT | CASSLADTQYF
once | NA | TRBJ2-7 | TRBV18 | TGTGCCAGCTCACCATCTCAGGGAGCCTACGAGCAGTACTTC | CASSPSQGAYEQYF
NA | TRBD1 | TRBJ2-1 | TRBV7-9 | TGTGCCAGCAGCCAGGGACAGGGCTCATTCTTC | CASSQGQGSFF
NA | TRBD2 | TRBJ2-3 | TRBV15 | TGTGCCACCAGCAGAACCCGGAGCGGGACCTACACAGATACGCAGTATTTT | CATSRTRSGTYTDTQYF
NA | NA | TRBJ2-7 | TRBV2 | TGTGCCAGCAGTGGCTCTGAGGAGTACGAGCAGTACTTC | CASSGSEEYEQYF
NA | NA | TRBJ1-2 | TRBV29-1 | TGCAGCGTTGTTAAGGGGAACTATGGCTACACCTTC | CSVVKGNYGYTF
NA | NA | TRBJ2-7 | TRBV21-1 | TGTGCCAGCAGCAGGGTCCCCAGGGAGCAGTACTTC | CASSRVPREQYF
NA | TRBD1 | TRBJ2-7 | TRBV9 | TGTGCCAGCAGCGTACAGGGGGTTCCCTACGAGCAGTACTTC | CASSVQGVPYEQYF
NA | TRBD1 | TRBJ1-5 | TRBV10-3 | TGTGCCATCACTCCGGACAGGGACCAGCCCCAGCATTTT | CAITPDRDQPQHF